This passage covers 11 T cell receptor beta chains from one sample sequenced in a study of shared clonotypes between healthy human individuals. TCRdb keeps only in-frame clones here, not all; method: immunoSEQ multiplex PCR. The table lists some 660,000 clones, around four fifths of them singletons. Specimen: memory CD4+ T cells sorted from blood. Subset described: CD45RA-negative fraction. These receptors all stem from a woman aged 25 to 45 in good health.

Here the CDR3 reads CASSLLGQQETQYF. Here the CDR3 DNA reads TGCGCCAGCAGCTTGCTAGGACAGCAAGAGACCCAGTACTTC. This rearrangement joins TRBV5-1 to TRBJ2-5, with D possibly being TRBD1 (6 bases). The germline V and J ends were trimmed by 1 base and 2 bases, with 9 bases remaining between them. The CDR3 runs 14 residues. Per germline, CDR1 SGHRS and CDR2 YFSETQ.

The gene calls are TRBV11-2 and TRBJ1-5; D unresolved. V was shortened by 5 bases and J by 9 bases, with 11 bases between the two germline ends. Germline V lookup: CDR1 SGHAT, CDR2 FQNNGV. This CDR3 is built from 12 residues. The CDR3 coding sequence is TGTGCCAGCAGCGAAGGAACTCTGCCCCAGCATTTT. It yields the protein CASSEGTLPQHF.

The rearrangement uses TRBV10-1 and TRBJ2-7; 8 bases fit TRBD2. The length of the CDR3 is 15 residues. Germline V gene lookup returns CDR1 WNHNN and CDR2 SYGVQD (reference sequence). Trimming removed 3 bases from V and 1 base from J; junction bases left unmatched: 5. The CDR3 nucleotides read TGCGCCAGCAGTGATGGACGCGGGAGGTCCTACGAGCAGTACTTC. Translation gives CASSDGRGRSYEQYF.

The chain combines TRBV28 with TRBJ1-2, with D unresolved. Trimming shortened V by 1 base and J by 4 bases, and 7 bases separated the two germline ends. The germline CDR1 and CDR2 sequences are MDHEN and SYDVKM. The CDR3 length is 13 residues. The CDR3 region is CASSLLVGYGYTF. The CDR3 nucleotides read TGTGCCAGCAGTTTATTGGTGGGCTATGGCTACACCTTC.

This clone was found a few times. This same CDR3 is encoded by further DNA sequences in the sample. The V and J genes are TRBV19 and TRBJ1-5; tentative D call: TRBD1 (5 bases). This CDR3 has 13 amino acids. CDR1 and CDR2 from the germline V gene are LNHDA and SQIVND (reference sequence). Trimming stripped 6 bases from V and 2 bases from J, with 8 bases between. The CDR3 loop is CASRGQGNQPQHF. The CDR3 DNA sequence: TGTGCCAGTAGGGGGCAGGGCAATCAGCCCCAGCATTTT.

CDR3 DNA sequence: TGTGCCAGCAGCCTCCACAGGGGTACTGAAGCTTTCTTT. Amino acids: CASSLHRGTEAFF. The chain employs TRBV14 and TRBJ1-1, with 7 bases aligning to TRBD1. CDR3 length: 13 amino acids. Germline assignment: CDR1 SGHDN and CDR2 FVKESK. V lost 4 bases to trimming and J lost 5 bases; unmatched junction nucleotides: 4.

The chain recombines TRBV5-1 with TRBJ1-4; no firm D call. Germline CDR1 reads SGHRS; CDR2 reads YFSETQ. V lost 4 bases, J lost 0 bases, and 7 bases lay in between. The CDR3 sequence is 14 residues long. CDR3 nucleotides: TGCGCCAGCAGCATGACGGCAACTAATGAAAAACTGTTTTTT. The encoded protein is CASSMTATNEKLFF.

This sequence joins TRBV28 and TRBJ2-3; D gene ambiguous. Germline assignment: CDR1 MDHEN and CDR2 SYDVKM. V gave up 3 bases and J gave up 2 bases, with 12 bases separating them. CDR3 length: 15 residues. For the CDR3, the DNA is TGTGCCAGCAGTTTCATGAGTGAGGCCACAGATACGCAGTATTTT. Translation: CASSFMSEATDTQYF.

The chain joins TRBV11-2 to TRBJ2-1; 9 nucleotides align to TRBD2. The CDR3 has 15 residues. Germline V CDR1 and CDR2: SGHAT, FQNNGV. V lost 4 bases, J lost 4 bases, and 5 bases stayed unmatched. CDR3 protein: CASSSLAGKYNEQFF. CDR3 DNA: TGTGCCAGCAGCTCTCTAGCGGGGAAGTACAATGAGCAGTTCTTC.

The chain carries TRBV28 and TRBJ1-5; the D is unclear. The CDR3 is made up of 17 amino acids. Germline CDR1 and CDR2: MDHEN and SYDVKM. Trimming shortened V by 7 bases and J by 0 bases, and 19 bases separated the two germline ends. This CDR3 is CASTKTLTPYSNQPQHF. The CDR3 DNA reads TGTGCCAGCACCAAGACCCTCACTCCCTATAGCAATCAGCCCCAGCATTTT.

The chain has TRBV28 and TRBJ1-2, with TRBD1 identical over 8 bases. Germline CDR1 MDHEN, CDR2 SYDVKM. The CDR3 consists of 15 residues. J lost 4 bases, V lost 7 bases, and 11 bases had no gene match. CDR3 sequence (DNA): TGTGCCAGCATCACGCCAGGGGGCGAGGGCTATGGCTACACCTTC. Encoded protein: CASITPGGEGYGYTF.